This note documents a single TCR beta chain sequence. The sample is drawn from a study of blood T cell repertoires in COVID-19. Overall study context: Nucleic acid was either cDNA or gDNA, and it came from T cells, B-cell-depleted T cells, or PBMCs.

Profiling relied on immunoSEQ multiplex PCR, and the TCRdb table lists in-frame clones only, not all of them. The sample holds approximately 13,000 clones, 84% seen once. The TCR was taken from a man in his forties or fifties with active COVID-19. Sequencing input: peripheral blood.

The CDR3 nucleotides read TGTGCCAGCAGTTTATTCGCAGGGGCCGCTTCGAACTATGGCTACACCTTC. Its translation: CASSLFAGAASNYGYTF. The chain has TRBV27 and TRBJ1-2; possible D gene TRBD1, 6 bases. CDR1 and CDR2 from the germline V gene are MNHEY and SMNVEV (reference sequence). The CDR3 length is 17 residues. Trimming removed 1 base from V and 2 bases from J, with 17 bases in between.